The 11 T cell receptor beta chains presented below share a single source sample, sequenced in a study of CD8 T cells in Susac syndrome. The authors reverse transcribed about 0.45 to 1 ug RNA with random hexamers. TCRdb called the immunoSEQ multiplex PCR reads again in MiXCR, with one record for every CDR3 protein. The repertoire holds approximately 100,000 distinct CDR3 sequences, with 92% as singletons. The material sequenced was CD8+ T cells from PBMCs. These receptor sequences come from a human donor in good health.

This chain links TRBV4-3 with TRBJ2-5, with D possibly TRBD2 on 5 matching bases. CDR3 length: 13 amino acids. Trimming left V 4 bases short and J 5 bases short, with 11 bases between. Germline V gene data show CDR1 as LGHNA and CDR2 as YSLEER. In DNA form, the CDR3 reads TGCGCCAGCAGCCGCGGGTCGGCGGAGACCCAGTACTTC. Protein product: CASSRGSAETQYF.

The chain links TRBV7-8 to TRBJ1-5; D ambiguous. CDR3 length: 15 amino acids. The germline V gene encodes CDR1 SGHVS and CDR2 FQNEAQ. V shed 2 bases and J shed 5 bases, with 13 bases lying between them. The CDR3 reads CASSLTGSDDQPQHF. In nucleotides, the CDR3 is TGTGCCAGCAGCTTAACTGGGTCGGACGATCAGCCCCAGCATTTT.

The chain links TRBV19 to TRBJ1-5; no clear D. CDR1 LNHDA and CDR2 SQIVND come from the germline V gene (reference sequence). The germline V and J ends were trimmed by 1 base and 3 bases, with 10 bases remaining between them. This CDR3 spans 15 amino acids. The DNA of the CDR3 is TGTGCCAGTAGTATAGGGGCAGCTCTCAATCAGCCCCAGCATTTT. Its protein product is CASSIGAALNQPQHF.

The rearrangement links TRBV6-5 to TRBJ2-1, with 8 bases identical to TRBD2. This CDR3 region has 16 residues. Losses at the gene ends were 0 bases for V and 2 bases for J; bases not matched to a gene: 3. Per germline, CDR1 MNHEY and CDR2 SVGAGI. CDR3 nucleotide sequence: TGTGCCAGCAGTTACTCGCCGGGACTAGCCTACAATGAGCAGTTCTTC. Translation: CASSYSPGLAYNEQFF.

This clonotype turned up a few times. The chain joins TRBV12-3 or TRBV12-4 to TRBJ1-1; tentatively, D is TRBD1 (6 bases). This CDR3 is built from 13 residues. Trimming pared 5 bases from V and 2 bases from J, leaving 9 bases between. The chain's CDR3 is CASSTQGNTEAFF. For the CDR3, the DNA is TGTGCCAGCAGTACACAGGGTAACACTGAAGCTTTCTTT.

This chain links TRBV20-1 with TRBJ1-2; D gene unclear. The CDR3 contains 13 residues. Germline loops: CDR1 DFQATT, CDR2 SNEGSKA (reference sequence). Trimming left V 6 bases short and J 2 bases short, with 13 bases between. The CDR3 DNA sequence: TGCAGTGCCCCCCCCGGGCCGAACTATGGCTACACCTTC. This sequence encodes CSAPPGPNYGYTF.

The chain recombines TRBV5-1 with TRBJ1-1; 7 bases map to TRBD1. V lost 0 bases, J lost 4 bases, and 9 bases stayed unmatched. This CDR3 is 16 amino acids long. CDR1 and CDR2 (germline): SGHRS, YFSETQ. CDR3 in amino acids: CASSLASSRGGTEAFF. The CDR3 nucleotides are TGCGCCAGCAGCTTGGCTTCATCCAGGGGGGGCACTGAAGCTTTCTTT.

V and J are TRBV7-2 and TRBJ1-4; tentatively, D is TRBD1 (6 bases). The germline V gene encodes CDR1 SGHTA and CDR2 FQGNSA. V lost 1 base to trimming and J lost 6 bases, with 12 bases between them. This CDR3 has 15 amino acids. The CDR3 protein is CASSLDGRGDEKLFF. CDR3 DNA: TGTGCCAGCAGCTTAGATGGCAGGGGAGATGAAAAACTGTTTTTT.

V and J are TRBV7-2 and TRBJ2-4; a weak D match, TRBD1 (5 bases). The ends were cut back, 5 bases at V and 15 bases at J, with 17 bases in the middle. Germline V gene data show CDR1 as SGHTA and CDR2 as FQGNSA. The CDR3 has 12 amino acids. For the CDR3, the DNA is TGTGCCAGCAGCCCCGACCAGGGTATTTCGTACTTC. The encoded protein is CASSPDQGISYF.

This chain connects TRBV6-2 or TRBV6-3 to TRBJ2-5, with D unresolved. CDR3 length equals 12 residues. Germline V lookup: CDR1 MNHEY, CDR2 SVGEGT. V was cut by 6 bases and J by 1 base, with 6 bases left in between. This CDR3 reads CASSRIQETQYF. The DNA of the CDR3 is TGTGCCAGCAGCCGGATCCAAGAGACCCAGTACTTC.

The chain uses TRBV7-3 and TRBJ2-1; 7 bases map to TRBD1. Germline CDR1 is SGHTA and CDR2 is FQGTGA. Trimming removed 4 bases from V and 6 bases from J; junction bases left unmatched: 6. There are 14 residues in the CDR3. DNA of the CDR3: TGTGCCAGCAGCTCGGGACAGATCAGCAATGAGCAGTTCTTC. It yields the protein CASSSGQISNEQFF.